What follows are 12 T cell receptor beta chains derived from one specimen sequenced in a study of blood T cell repertoires in COVID-19. Repertoires were generated with immunoSEQ multiplex PCR, while TCRdb's copy carries only in-frame clones and drops some. Altogether approximately 180,000 clones are present, around 81% being singletons, with the ten largest covering roughly 12%. Sequencing was done on a sample of peripheral blood. These receptors were collected from a woman of 80 years or more with COVID-19, enrolled during active disease.

The rearrangement joins TRBV28 to TRBJ2-2, with no clear D. This CDR3 comprises 13 residues. Germline V gene sequence: CDR1 MDHEN, CDR2 SYDVKM. The V end was cut by 4 bases, the J end by 3 bases, with 6 bases between. This CDR3 reads CASSSPYTGELFF. For the CDR3, the DNA is TGTGCCAGCAGTTCCCCGTACACCGGGGAGCTGTTTTTT.

The chain has TRBV11-3 and TRBJ1-2; D is possibly TRBD1 (6 bases). The V gene lost 5 bases and the J gene lost 4 bases, with 17 bases spanning the gap. Germline V gene data show CDR1 as SGHNT and CDR2 as YENEEA. This CDR3 has 15 residues. As DNA, the CDR3 is TGTGCCAGCAGCCCGATAACAGGGTATGGCTATGGCTACACCTTC. It codes for CASSPITGYGYGYTF. Supplemented by reference TRBV11-3 and TRBJ1-2, the full variable domain reads EAGVVQSPRYKIIEKKQPVAFWCNPISGHNTLYWYLQNLGQGPELLIRYENEEAVDDSQLPKDRFSAERLKGVDSTLKIQPAELGDSAVYLCASSPITGYGYGYTFGSGTRLTVV.

The chain couples TRBV19 to TRBJ1-3, with D perhaps TRBD1 (5 bases). The V gene's germline CDR1 is LNHDA and CDR2 SQIVND (reference sequence). Trimming left V 3 bases short and J 0 bases short, with 9 bases between. The CDR3 is 15 amino acids. CDR3 coding DNA: TGTGCCAGTAGTATCTCAGGGTCCTCTGGAAACACCATATATTTT. It encodes CASSISGSSGNTIYF.

This sequence joins TRBV7-8 and TRBJ2-3; D perhaps matches TRBD1 (5 bases). Per the germline V gene, CDR1 is SGHVS and CDR2 is FQNEAQ. The CDR3 contains 13 residues. V lost 5 bases and J lost 2, with 8 bases in between. CDR3 sequence reads: CASSRQFTDTQYF. The CDR3, as DNA: TGTGCCAGCAGCCGACAGTTCACAGATACGCAGTATTTT.

The chain joins TRBV2 to TRBJ1-1, with D unclear. CDR1 and CDR2 (germline): SNHLY, FYNNEI. The V end lost 2 bases, the J end lost 1 base, and 20 bases lay between the germline ends. This CDR3 has 18 residues. The CDR3 nucleotides read TGTGCCAGCAGTGAAAATCTGGCCCTTCTAGCGCGGAACACTGAAGCTTTCTTT. Translated, it gives CASSENLALLARNTEAFF.

Here the CDR3 DNA reads TGTGCCAGCACCCCAGACAGCGCCTACGAGCAGTACTTC. Translation gives CASTPDSAYEQYF. This chain connects TRBV5-5 to TRBJ2-7, with a possible D match to TRBD1 (5 bases). The V end lost 6 bases, the J end lost 2 bases, and 12 bases lay between the germline ends. Germline V lookup: CDR1 SGHKS, CDR2 YYEKEE (reference sequence). The CDR3 totals 13 residues.

The rearrangement uses TRBV29-1 and TRBJ2-3; 7 bases map to TRBD2. Germline V gives CDR1 SQVTM, CDR2 ANQGSEA. The CDR3 has 15 amino acids. V was clipped by 3 bases and J by 1 base; unmatched bases: 7. CDR3 sequence (DNA): TGCAGCGTTGACCCGGGGAGGGGCGGCACAGATACGCAGTATTTT. This sequence encodes CSVDPGRGGTDTQYF.

Details on this clone: The CDR3 end shows no conserved phenylalanine or tryptophan, and so a read error is likely. It is unclear where the CDR3 begins or ends on the DNA, so no DNA is shown, and the CDR3 is as TCRdb lists it. The V call is TRBV2, the J call TRBJ2-7; no check of the table's D call, TRBD1, against the DNA was made. CDR1 is SNHLY, CDR2 FYNNEI, per germline. Ends included, the CDR3 has 13 residues. CDR3 sequence: CASSEAQGVDTYL.

CDR3 DNA sequence: TGTGCCAGCTCACCGACAGGGTCCTACAATGAGCAGTTCTTC. It yields the protein CASSPTGSYNEQFF. This chain uses TRBV18 with TRBJ2-1, with 7 bases aligning to TRBD1. The germline V gene encodes CDR1 KGHSH and CDR2 LQKENI. V trimming: 3 bases; J trimming: 1 base; junction bases outside the gene matches: 0. This CDR3 has 14 residues.

This chain links TRBV5-6 with TRBJ1-1; tentative D call: TRBD1 (6 bases). Trimming removed 0 bases from V and 4 bases from J, with 13 bases in between. CDR1 and CDR2 (germline): SGHDT, YYEEEE. The CDR3 is 15 residues long. CDR3 sequence reads: CASSLVGRGATEAFF. In nucleotides, the CDR3 is TGTGCCAGCAGCTTGGTAGGCCGGGGGGCCACTGAAGCTTTCTTT.

This chain links TRBV19 with TRBJ2-1; tentative D call: TRBD2 (6 bases). V gave up 1 base and J gave up 9 bases, with 10 bases separating them. The CDR3 runs to 13 residues. Germline V gives CDR1 LNHDA, CDR2 SQIVND (reference sequence). The CDR3 DNA reads TGTGCCAGTAGTATAGCCTGGGGGGTTGAGCAGTTCTTC. Encoded protein: CASSIAWGVEQFF.

This chain joins TRBV5-1 and TRBJ2-2; 8 nucleotides align to TRBD1. Germline assignment: CDR1 SGHRS and CDR2 YFSETQ. The CDR3 is 16 residues long. The V gene end was trimmed by 4 bases and the J gene end by 1 base; junction bases not matched to a gene: 6. CDR3 sequence: CASSLSGTGNTGELFF. The CDR3 DNA is TGCGCCAGCAGCCTGTCCGGGACAGGGAACACCGGGGAGCTGTTTTTT.